Included here is one T cell receptor (beta chain) sequence, with context. These data originate in a study of radiotherapy plus CTLA-4 blockade in lung cancer. Libraries were prepared by immunoSEQ multiplex PCR; TCRdb keeps only in-frame clonotypes and omits some of them. Altogether some 30,000 clones are present, over 70% being singletons, with the ten largest covering around 14%. The CDR3 is made up of 12 amino acids. Between the trimmed V and J ends, which lost 2 bases and 9 bases, there was a span of 7 bases. Germline V gives CDR1 SGHAT, CDR2 FQNNGV. Enrolled patients, whose metastatic non-small-cell lung cancer was chemo-refractory, received focal radiation plus CTLA-4 blockade with ipilimumab.

The clonotype comes from a human donor with non-small cell lung cancer that progressed on radiotherapy plus ipilimumab. The sequencing used peripheral blood, collected from a patient treated with radiotherapy plus ipilimumab. V usage is TRBV11-2 and J usage is TRBJ2-2; D unresolved. CDR3 DNA sequence: TGTGCCAGCAGCTTACCCGCCCGGGAGCTGTTTTTT. Amino acids: CASSLPARELFF.